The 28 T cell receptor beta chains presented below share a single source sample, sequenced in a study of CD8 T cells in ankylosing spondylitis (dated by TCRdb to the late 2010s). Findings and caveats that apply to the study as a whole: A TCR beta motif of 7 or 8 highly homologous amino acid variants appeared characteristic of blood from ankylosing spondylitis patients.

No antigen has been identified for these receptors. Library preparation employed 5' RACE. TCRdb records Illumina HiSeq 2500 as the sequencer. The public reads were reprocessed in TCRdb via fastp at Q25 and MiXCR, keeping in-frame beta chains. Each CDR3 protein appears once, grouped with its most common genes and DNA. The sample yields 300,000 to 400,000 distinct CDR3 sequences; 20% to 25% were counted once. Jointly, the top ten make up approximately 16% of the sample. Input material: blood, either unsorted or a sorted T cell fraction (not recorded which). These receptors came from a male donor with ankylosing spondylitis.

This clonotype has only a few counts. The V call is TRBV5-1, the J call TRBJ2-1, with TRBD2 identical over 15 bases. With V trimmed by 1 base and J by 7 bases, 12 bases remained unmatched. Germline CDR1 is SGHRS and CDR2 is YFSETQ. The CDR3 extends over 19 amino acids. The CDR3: CASSLRTSGRAMGANEQFF. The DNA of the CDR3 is TGCGCCAGCAGCTTGAGGACTAGCGGGAGGGCAATGGGAGCTAATGAGCAGTTCTTC.

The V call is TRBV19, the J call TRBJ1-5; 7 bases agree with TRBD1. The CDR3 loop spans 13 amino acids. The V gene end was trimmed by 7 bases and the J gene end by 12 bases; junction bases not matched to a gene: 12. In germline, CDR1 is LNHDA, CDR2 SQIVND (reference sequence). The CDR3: CASNMVQGGIQHF. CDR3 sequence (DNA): TGTGCCAGTAATATGGTGCAGGGGGGGATCCAGCATTTT.

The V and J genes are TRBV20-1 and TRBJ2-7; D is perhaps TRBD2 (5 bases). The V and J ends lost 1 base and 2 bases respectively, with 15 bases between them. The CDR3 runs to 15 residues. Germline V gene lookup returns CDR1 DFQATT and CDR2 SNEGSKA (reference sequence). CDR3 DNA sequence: TGCAGTGCTAGAGGTGGGGTCCGGGGAACCTACGAGCAGTACTTC. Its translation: CSARGGVRGTYEQYF.

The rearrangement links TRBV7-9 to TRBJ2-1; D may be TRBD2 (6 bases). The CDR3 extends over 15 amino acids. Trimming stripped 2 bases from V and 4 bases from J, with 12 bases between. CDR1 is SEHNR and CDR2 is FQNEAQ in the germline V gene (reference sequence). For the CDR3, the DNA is TGTGCCAGCAGCTTAAGTGGCGGGAAGTACAATGAGCAGTTCTTC. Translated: CASSLSGGKYNEQFF.

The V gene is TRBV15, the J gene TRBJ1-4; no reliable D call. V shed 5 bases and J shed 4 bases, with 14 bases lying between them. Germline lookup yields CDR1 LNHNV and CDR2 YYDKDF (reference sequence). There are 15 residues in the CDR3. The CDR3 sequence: CATSRNLGRNEKLFF. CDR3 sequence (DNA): TGTGCCACCAGCCGTAACCTTGGACGTAATGAAAAACTGTTTTTT.

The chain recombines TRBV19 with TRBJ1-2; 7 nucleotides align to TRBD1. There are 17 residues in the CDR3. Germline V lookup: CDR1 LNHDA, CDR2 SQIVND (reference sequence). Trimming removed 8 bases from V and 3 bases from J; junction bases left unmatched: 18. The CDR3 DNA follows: TGTGCCAGTCAGGGGACAGCCCAGACGAGACCCTACTATGGCTACACCTTC. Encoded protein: CASQGTAQTRPYYGYTF.

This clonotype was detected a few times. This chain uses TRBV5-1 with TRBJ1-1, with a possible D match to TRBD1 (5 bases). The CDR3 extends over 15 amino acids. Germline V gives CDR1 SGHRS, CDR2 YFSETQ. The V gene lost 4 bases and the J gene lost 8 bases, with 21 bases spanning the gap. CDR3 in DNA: TGCGCCAGCAGCGCCGGGGGGGGAATTAGAGCCGAAGCTTTCTTT. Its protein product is CASSAGGGIRAEAFF.

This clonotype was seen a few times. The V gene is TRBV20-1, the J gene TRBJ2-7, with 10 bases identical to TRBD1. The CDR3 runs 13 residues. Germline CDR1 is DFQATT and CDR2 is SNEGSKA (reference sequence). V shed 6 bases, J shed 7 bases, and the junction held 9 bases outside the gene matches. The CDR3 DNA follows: TGCAGTGCAGCCGGGACAGGGGTAGGTGAGCAGTACTTC. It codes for CSAAGTGVGEQYF.

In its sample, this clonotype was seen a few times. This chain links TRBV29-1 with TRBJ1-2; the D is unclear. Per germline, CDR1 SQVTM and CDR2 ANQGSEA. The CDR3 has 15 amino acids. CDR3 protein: CSVPRGLGPNYGYTF. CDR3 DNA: TGCAGTGTACCACGGGGATTGGGTCCTAACTATGGCTACACCTTC.

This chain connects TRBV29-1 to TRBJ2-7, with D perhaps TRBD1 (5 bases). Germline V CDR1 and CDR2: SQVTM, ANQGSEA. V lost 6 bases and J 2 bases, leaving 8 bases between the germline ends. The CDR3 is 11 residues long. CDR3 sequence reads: CSVTETYEQYF. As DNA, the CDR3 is TGCAGCGTGACAGAAACCTACGAGCAGTACTTC.

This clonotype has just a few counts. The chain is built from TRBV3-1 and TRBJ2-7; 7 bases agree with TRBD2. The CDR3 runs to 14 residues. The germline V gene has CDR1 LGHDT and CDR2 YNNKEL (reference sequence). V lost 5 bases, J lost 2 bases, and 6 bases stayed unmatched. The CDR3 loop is CASSTRGLAYEQYF. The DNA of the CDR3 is TGTGCCAGCAGCACTCGCGGACTAGCCTACGAGCAGTACTTC.

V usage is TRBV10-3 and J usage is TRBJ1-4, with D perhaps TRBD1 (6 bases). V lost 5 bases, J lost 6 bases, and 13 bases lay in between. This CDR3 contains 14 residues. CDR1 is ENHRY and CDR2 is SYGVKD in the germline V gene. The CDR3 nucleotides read TGTGCCATCAGTTCGGACAGCTTTGATGAAAAACTGTTTTTT. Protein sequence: CAISSDSFDEKLFF.

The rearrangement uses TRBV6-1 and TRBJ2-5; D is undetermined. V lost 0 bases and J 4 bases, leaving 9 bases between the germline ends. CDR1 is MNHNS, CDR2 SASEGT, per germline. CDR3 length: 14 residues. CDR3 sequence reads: CASSEAWQLETQYF. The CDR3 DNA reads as TGTGCCAGCAGTGAAGCGTGGCAGCTAGAGACCCAGTACTTC.

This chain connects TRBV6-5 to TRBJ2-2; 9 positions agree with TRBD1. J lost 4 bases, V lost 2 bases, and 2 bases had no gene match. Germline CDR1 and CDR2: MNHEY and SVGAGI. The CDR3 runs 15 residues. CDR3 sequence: CASSYAGQGTGELFF. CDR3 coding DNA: TGTGCCAGCAGTTACGCGGGACAGGGCACCGGGGAGCTGTTTTTT.

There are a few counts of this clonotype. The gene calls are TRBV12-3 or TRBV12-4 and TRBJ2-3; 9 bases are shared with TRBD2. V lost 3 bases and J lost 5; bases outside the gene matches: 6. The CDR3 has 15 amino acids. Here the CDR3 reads CASSFSAGGGDTQYF. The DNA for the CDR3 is TGTGCCAGCAGTTTTTCGGCGGGAGGGGGAGATACGCAGTATTTT.

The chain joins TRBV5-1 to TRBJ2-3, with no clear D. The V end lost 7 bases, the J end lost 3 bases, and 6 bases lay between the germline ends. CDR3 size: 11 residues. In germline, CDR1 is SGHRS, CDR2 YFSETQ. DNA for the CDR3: TGCGCCAGCTTCGGAACAGATACGCAGTATTTT. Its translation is CASFGTDTQYF.

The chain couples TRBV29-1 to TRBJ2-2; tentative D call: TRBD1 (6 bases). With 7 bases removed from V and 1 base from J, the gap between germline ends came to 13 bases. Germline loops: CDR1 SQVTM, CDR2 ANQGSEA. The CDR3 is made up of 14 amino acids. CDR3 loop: CSAHQQGNTGELFF. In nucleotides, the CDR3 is TGCAGCGCACACCAACAGGGGAACACCGGGGAGCTGTTTTTT.

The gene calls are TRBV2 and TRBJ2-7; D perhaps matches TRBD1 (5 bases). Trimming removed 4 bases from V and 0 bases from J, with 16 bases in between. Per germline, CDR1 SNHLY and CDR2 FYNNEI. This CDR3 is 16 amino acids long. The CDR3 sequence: CASSGVGLGDSYEQYF. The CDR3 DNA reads TGTGCCAGCAGTGGGGTGGGGCTAGGGGACTCCTACGAGCAGTACTTC.

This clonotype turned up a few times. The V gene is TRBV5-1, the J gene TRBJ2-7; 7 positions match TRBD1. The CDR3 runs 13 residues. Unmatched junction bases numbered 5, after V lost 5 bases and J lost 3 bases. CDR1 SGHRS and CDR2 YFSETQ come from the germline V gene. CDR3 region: CASRWRQGYEQYF. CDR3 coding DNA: TGCGCCAGCAGGTGGAGACAGGGCTACGAGCAGTACTTC.

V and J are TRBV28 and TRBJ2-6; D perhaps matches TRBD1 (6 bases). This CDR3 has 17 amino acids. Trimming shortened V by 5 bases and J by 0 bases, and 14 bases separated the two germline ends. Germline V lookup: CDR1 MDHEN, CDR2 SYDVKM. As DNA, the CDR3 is TGTGCCAGCAGTCCCCCGACAGGATCCTCTGGGGCCAACGTCCTGACTTTC. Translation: CASSPPTGSSGANVLTF.

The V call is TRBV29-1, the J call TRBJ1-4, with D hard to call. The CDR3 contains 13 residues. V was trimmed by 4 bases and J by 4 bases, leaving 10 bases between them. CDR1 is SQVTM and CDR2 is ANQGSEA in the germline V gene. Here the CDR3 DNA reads TGCAGCGTTGCCGGCAGAGATAATGAAAAACTGTTTTTT. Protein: CSVAGRDNEKLFF.

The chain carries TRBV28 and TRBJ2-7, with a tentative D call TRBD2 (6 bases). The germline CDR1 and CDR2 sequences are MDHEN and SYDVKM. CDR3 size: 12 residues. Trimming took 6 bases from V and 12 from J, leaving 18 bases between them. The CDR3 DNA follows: TGTGCCAGCAGCAAGGGACTCCCACGTCTGTACTTC. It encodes CASSKGLPRLYF.

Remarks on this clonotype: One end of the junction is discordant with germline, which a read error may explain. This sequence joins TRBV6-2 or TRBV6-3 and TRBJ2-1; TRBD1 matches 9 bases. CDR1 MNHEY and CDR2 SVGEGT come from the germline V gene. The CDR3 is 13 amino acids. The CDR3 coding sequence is TGTGCCAGCAGTTACTCGTGGGGGGACAGGGCGATCTTC. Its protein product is CASSYSWGDRAIF.

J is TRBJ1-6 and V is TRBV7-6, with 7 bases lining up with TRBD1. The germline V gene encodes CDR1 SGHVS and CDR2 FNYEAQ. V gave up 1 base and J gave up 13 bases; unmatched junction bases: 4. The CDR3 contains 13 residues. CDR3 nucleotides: TGTGCCAGCAGCTTAGAAGGCAGGGGGCCCCTCCACTTT. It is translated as CASSLEGRGPLHF.

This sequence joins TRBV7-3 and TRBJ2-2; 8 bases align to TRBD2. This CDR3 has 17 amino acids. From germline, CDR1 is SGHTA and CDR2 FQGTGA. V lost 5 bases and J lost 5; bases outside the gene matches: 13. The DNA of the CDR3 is TGTGCCAGCAGCGCCCCATTGGGGGGGACTAGAACCGGGGAGCTGTTTTTT. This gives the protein CASSAPLGGTRTGELFF.

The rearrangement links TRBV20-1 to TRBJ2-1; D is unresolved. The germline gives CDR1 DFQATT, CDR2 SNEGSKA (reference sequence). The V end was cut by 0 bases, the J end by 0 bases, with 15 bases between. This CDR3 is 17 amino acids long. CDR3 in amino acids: CSARDRNSFSSYNEQFF. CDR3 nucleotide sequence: TGCAGTGCTAGAGATCGGAATTCCTTCAGCTCCTACAATGAGCAGTTCTTC.

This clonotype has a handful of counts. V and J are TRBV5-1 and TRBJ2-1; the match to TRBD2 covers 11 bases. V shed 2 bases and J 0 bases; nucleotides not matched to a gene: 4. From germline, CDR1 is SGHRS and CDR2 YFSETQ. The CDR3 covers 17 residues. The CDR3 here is CASSLLLAGVSYNEQFF. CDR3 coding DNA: TGCGCCAGCAGCTTATTACTAGCGGGAGTCTCCTACAATGAGCAGTTCTTC.

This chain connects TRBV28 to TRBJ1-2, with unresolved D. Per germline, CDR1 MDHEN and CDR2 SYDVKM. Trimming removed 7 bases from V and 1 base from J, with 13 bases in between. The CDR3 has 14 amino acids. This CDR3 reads CASTPEIFNYGYTF. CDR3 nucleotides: TGTGCCAGCACCCCCGAGATCTTTAACTATGGCTACACCTTC.